One T cell receptor (beta chain) is described in this entry. The data were taken from a study of patients and donors after allogeneic stem cell transplantation. The V gene's germline CDR1 is LGHNA and CDR2 YSLEER. Trimming took off 0 bases at V and 6 bases at J, with 12 bases between the two ends. The CDR3 loop spans 14 amino acids. MiXCR, run by TCRdb on the RT-PCR reads, gives a single entry per CDR3 protein. The table lists about 960,000 distinct CDR3 sequences, more than 15% of them singletons. Sample: blood, either unsorted or a sorted T cell fraction (not recorded which). The sequence derives from a human donor who was either an allogeneic HSCT recipient or a stem cell or donor lymphocyte infusion donor (not recorded which). It is not recorded whose cells these are; they may come from a transplant donor. This chain uses TRBV4-3 with TRBJ2-7, with D tentatively TRBD1 (5 bases). The CDR3 nucleotides read TGCGCCAGCAGCCAAGATCACAGGTGGGGCGAGCAGTACTTC. Encoded protein: CASSQDHRWGEQYF.